This T cell receptor (beta chain) was sequenced in a study of blood T cell repertoires in COVID-19. As originally analysed: The authors estimated nucleated cell counts from reference gene primer amplification. Using immunoSEQ multiplex PCR, the repertoire was profiled, and TCRdb retains in-frame clones only, with some absent. That table supplies the V and J calls and clone size; D and trimming were determined from the DNA. There are around 80,000 clones in the sample; roughly four fifths occur only once, and 9% to 10% lies in the top ten. The CDR3 is made up of 12 amino acids. V lost 8 bases, J lost 6 bases, and 10 bases lay in between. Germline assignment: CDR1 WNHNN and CDR2 SYGVQD (reference sequence). This clone was observed once.

Sequencing input: peripheral blood. The V call is TRBV10-1, the J call TRBJ2-2; a weak D match, TRBD1 (6 bases). This TCR derives from a human donor in a cohort sampled during active COVID-19. CDR3 region: CASGQYPGELFF. The CDR3 DNA follows: TGCGCCAGCGGACAGTACCCCGGGGAGCTGTTTTTT.